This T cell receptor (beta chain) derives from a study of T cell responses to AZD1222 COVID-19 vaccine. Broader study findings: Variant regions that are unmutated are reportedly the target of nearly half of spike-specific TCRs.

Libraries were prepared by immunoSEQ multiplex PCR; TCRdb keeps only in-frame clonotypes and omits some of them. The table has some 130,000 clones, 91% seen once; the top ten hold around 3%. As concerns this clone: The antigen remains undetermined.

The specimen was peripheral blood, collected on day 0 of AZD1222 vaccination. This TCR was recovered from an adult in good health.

For the CDR3, the DNA is TGTGCCAGCAGCTCGACGGGTAGAGGAGGGAGATGGGGTGAGCAGTTCTTC. Protein: CASSSTGRGGRWGEQFF. The gene calls are TRBV5-6 and TRBJ2-1, with TRBD2 as a possible D gene (6 bases). CDR3 length: 17 residues. V lost 3 bases and J 9 bases, leaving 25 bases between the germline ends. Germline CDR1 reads SGHDT; CDR2 reads YYEEEE.